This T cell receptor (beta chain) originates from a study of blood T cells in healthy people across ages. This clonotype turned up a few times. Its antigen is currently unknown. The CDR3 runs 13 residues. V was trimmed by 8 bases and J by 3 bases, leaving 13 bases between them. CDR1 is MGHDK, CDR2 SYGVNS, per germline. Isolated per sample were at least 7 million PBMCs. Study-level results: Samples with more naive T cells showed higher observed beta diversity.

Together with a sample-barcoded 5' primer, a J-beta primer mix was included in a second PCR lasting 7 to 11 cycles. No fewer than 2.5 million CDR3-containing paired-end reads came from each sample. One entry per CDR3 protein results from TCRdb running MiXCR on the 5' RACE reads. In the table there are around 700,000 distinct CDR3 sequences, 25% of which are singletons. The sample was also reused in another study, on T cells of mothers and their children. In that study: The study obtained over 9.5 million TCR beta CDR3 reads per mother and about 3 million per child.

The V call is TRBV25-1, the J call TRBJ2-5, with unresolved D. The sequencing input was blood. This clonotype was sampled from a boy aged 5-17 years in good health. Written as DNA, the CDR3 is TGTGCCAGCCGCCTCCGAGGCGAAGAGACCCAGTACTTC. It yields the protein CASRLRGEETQYF.